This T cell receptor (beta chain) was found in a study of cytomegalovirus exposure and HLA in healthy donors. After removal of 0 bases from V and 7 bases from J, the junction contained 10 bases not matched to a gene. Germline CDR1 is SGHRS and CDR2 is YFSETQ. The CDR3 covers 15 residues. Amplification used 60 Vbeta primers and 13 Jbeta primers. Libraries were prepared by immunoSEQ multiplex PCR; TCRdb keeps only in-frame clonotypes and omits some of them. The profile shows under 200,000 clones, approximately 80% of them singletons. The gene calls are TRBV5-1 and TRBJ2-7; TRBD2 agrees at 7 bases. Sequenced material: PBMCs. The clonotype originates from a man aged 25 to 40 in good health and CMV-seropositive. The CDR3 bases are TGCGCCAGCAGCTTGGAGGCGGGGGATCCAAAAGAGCAGTACTTC. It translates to CASSLEAGDPKEQYF.